This T cell receptor (beta chain) was captured in a study of post-analysis software for immune sequencing data. Broader study findings: The normalized Chao1 diversity of multiple sclerosis patients was significantly lower than that of controls. When patients were compared with controls, 4 or 5 TRBV segments were more frequent, TRBV5-6, TRBV5-1 and TRBV20-1 among them.

As for this clonotype: The antigen remains undetermined.

This CDR3 comprises 15 residues. Germline V gives CDR1 SQVTM, CDR2 ANQGSEA. The trim removed 1 base at V and 2 bases at J, leaving 4 bases unmatched. The TCR beta cDNA libraries carried unique molecular identifiers. Roughly 500,000 cDNA molecules were obtained per 1 to 10 million input T cells. TCRdb called the PCR reads again in MiXCR, with one record for every CDR3 protein. The repertoire consists of under 900,000 distinct CDR3 sequences, with about 50% occurring once and the leading ten covering under 6%. This receptor was obtained from a girl aged 5-17 years with multiple sclerosis. Sequencing was carried out using blood. The gene calls are TRBV29-1 and TRBJ2-7; TRBD1 agrees at 11 bases. The CDR3: CSVEGTGGPTYEQYF. The CDR3 DNA is TGCAGCGTTGAAGGGACAGGGGGCCCCACCTACGAGCAGTACTTC.